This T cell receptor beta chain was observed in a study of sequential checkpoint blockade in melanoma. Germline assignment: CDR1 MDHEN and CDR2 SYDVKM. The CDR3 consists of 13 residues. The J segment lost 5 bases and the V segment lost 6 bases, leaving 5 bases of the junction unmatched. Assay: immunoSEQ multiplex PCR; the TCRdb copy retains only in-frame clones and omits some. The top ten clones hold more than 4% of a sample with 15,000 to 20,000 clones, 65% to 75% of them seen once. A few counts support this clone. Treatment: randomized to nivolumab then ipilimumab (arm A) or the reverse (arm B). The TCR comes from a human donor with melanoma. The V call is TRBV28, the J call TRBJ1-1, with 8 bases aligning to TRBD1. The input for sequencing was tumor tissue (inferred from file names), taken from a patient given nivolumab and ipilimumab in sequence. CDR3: CASRDRAQTEAFF. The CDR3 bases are TGTGCCAGCAGGGACAGGGCCCAAACTGAAGCTTTCTTT.